The 9 T cell receptor beta chains in this list originate from one sample, sequenced in a study of early T cells in non-severe SARS-CoV-2 infection. TCRdb recomputed calls from the 5' RACE reads with MiXCR, one row per CDR3 protein. The table includes approximately 70,000 distinct CDR3 sequences, approximately 13% detected once. Specimen: whole blood. The source is an adult who was a healthcare worker with PCR-confirmed SARS-CoV-2 infection or an uninfected control (not recorded which).

As DNA, the CDR3 is TGTGCCAGCTCACCGGTCAATGAGCAGTTCTTC. Amino acid sequence: CASSPVNEQFF. This chain uses TRBV18 with TRBJ2-1; D unresolved. Germline V gives CDR1 KGHSH, CDR2 LQKENI. The CDR3 is 11 amino acids. V gave up 3 bases and J gave up 6 bases, with 3 bases separating them.

At least ten counts were recorded for this clonotype. V gene TRBV30 combines with J gene TRBJ2-7; 10 bases are a match to TRBD2. The CDR3 runs 14 residues. CDR1 is GTSNPN, CDR2 SVGIG, per germline (reference sequence). With V trimmed by 2 bases and J by 9 bases, 10 bases remained unmatched. CDR3: CAWSPGTSERGQYF. As DNA, the CDR3 is TGTGCCTGGAGTCCAGGGACTAGCGAGCGGGGGCAGTACTTC.

This clonotype was found a few times. V is TRBV28 and J is TRBJ1-1, with no clear D. The V gene lost 3 bases and the J gene lost 2 bases, with 7 bases spanning the gap. Germline V gene lookup returns CDR1 MDHEN and CDR2 SYDVKM. The CDR3 is 13 residues long. This CDR3 is CASSFYVNTEAFF. The DNA of the CDR3 is TGTGCCAGCAGTTTTTACGTCAACACTGAAGCTTTCTTT.

This clonotype was counted at least ten times. The chain uses TRBV7-6 and TRBJ2-5, with D perhaps TRBD2 (5 bases). Germline V gives CDR1 SGHVS, CDR2 FNYEAQ. The germline V and J ends were trimmed by 0 bases and 3 bases, with 5 bases remaining between them. The CDR3 is 13 amino acids. The CDR3 here is CASSLAREETQYF. CDR3 nucleotides: TGTGCCAGCAGCTTAGCGCGGGAAGAGACCCAGTACTTC.

This clonotype occurred a few times. The chain is built from TRBV29-1 and TRBJ2-2; TRBD2 aligns across 9 bases. The CDR3 sequence is 14 residues long. Germline CDR1 is SQVTM and CDR2 is ANQGSEA. V dropped 6 bases and J dropped 1; count of bases not matched to a gene: 3. The CDR3 loop is CSVPSGKNTGELFF. The CDR3 nucleotides are TGCAGCGTCCCTAGCGGGAAGAACACCGGGGAGCTGTTTTTT.

The chain links TRBV3-1 to TRBJ1-2; the D gene is possibly TRBD1 (5 bases). Germline values: CDR1 LGHDT, CDR2 YNNKEL (reference sequence). Trimming took 3 bases from V and 8 from J, leaving 13 bases between them. The length of the CDR3 is 13 residues. CDR3 in amino acids: CASSQGRGQGYTF. In nucleotides, the CDR3 is TGTGCCAGCAGCCAGGGACGGGGCCAAGGCTACACCTTC.

The sample holds many counts of this clonotype. The chain combines TRBV7-8 with TRBJ1-3, with unresolved D. The CDR3 extends over 15 amino acids. The germline V gene has CDR1 SGHVS and CDR2 FQNEAQ. Trimming took off 6 bases at V and 0 bases at J, with 12 bases between the two ends. Here the CDR3 reads CASSPDTSSGNTIYF. In DNA form, the CDR3 reads TGTGCCAGCAGTCCTGACACGAGCTCTGGAAACACCATATATTTT.

This chain connects TRBV10-1 to TRBJ2-3; TRBD2 agrees at 11 bases. V trimming: 6 bases; J trimming: 0 bases; junction bases outside the gene matches: 5. The germline V gene encodes CDR1 WNHNN and CDR2 SYGVQD (reference sequence). The CDR3 loop spans 16 amino acids. The CDR3 DNA follows: TGCGCCAGCAGCCCGCTAGCGGGGGGAAGCACAGATACGCAGTATTTT. This sequence encodes CASSPLAGGSTDTQYF.

This clonotype has at least ten counts. The chain's CDR3 is CASSPWGQGSFNEQFF. The CDR3 nucleotides are TGTGCCAGCTCACCATGGGGACAGGGATCATTCAATGAGCAGTTCTTC. This sequence joins TRBV18 and TRBJ2-1; 9 bases fit TRBD1. CDR1 is KGHSH and CDR2 is LQKENI in the germline V gene. The J segment lost 6 bases and the V segment lost 2 bases, leaving 8 bases of the junction unmatched. The CDR3 is made up of 16 amino acids. Full variable domain (outside the CDR3, taken from reference TRBV18 and TRBJ2-1): NAGVMQNPRHLVRRRGQEARLRCSPMKGHSHVYWYRQLPEEGLKFMVYLQKENIIDESGMPKERFSAEFPKEGPSILRIQQVVRGDSAAYFCASSPWGQGSFNEQFFGPGTRLTVL.